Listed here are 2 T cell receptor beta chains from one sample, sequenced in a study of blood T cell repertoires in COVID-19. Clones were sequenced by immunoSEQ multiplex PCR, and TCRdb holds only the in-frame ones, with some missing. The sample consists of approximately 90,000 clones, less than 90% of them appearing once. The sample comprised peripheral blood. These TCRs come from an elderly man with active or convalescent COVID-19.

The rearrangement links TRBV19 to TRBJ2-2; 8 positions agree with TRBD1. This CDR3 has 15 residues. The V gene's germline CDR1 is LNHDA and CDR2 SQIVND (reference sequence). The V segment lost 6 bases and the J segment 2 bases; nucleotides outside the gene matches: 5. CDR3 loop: CASRSDRANTGELFF. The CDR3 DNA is TGTGCCAGTAGGTCGGACAGGGCTAACACCGGGGAGCTGTTTTTT.

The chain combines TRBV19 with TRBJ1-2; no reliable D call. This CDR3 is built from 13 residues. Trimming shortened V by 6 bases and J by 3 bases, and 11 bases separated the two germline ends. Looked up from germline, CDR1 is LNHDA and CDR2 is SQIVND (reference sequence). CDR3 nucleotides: TGTGCCAGTAGCCAAGCGAGGGACTATGGCTACACCTTC. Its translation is CASSQARDYGYTF.